The text below deals with one TCR beta chain. This record comes from a study of shared clonotypes between healthy human individuals. The CD8 memory sample joined CD45RO+ cells and CCR7-negative CD45RA+ cells. Over several immunoSEQ plates, each subset's genomic DNA was distributed in even portions. Here immunoSEQ multiplex PCR was the method, and the copy in TCRdb shows in-frame clones only, minus some. In the table there are 400,000 or so clones, about 97% of which are singletons. CDR1 is WNHNN and CDR2 is SYGVQD in the germline V gene (reference sequence). V was cut by 3 bases and J by 3 bases, with 6 bases left in between. This CDR3 is 13 amino acids long.

The TCR was taken from a young man in good health. V is TRBV10-1 and J is TRBJ1-5, with D unclear. Sequences were obtained from memory CD8+ T cells sorted from blood. Subset noted: CD45RO+ cells pooled with CCR7-negative TemRA cells. The CDR3 protein is CASSEGYNQPQHF. The DNA for the CDR3 is TGCGCCAGCAGTGAAGGCTACAATCAGCCCCAGCATTTT.